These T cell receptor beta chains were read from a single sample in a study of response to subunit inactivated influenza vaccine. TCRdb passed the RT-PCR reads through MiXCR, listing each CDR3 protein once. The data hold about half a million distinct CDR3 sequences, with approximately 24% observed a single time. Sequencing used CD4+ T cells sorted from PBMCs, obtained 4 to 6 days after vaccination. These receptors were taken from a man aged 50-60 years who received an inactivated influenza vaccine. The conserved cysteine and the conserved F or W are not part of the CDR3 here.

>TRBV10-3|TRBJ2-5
AISPTTGSETQY
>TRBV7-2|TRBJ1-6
ASSSGQPNSPLH
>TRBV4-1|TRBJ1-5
ASSQGWGGSGQPQH
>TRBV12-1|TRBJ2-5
ASSSPPHWWGPGKTQY
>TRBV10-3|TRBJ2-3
AISVAGGADTQY
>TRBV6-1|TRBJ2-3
ASSADRLMD
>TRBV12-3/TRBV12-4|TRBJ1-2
ASSEQGRDYGYT
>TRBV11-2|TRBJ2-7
ASSLHRWSPEQY
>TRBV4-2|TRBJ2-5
ASSRGDLGPGETQY
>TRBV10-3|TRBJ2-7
ATVPGQGTNEQY
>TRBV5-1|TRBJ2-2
ASSNRATNTGELF
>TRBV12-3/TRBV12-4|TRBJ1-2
ASSLAGTVPNYGYT
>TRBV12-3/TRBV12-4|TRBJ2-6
ASSTHVWDSSSGANVLT
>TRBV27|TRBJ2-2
ASSLSSGGGNTGELF
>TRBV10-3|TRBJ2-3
AISESTSGGEEDTQY
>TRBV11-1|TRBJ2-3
ASSPRAGRPQGASKDTQY
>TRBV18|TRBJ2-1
ASSPVTSGSSYNEQF
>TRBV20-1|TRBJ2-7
SASPGSTYEQY
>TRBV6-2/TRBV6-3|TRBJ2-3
ASSYSPGQATDTQY
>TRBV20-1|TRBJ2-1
SARDQAGIYNEQF
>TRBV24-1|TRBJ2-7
ATSDSFGQDYEQY
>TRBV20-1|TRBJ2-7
SAPSRASGRYEQY
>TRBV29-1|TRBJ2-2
SVQKNTGELF
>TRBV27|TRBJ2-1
ASSFTGTITAGQF
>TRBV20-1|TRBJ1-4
SARGSSEKLF
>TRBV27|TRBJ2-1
ASSLRLAGSNEQF
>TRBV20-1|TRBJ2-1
SASGVLNEQF
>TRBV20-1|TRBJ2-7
SARDRTALPYEQY
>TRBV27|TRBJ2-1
ASSGANEQF
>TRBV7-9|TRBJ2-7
ASSSEGGPYEQY
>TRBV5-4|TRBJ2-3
ASSFSGQLGTDTQY
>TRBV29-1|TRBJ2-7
SARDPPTGEQY
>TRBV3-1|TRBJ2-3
ASSQGFGTSTGTQY
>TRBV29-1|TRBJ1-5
SVEVSGTGNQPQH
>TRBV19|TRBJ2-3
ASRSRDGTDTQY
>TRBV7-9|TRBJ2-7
ASSPREETYEQY
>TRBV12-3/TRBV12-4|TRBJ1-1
ASSPDITSIAF
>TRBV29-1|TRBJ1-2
SVVGGDFYGYT
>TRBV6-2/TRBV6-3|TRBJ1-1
ASSHPTRVNTEAF
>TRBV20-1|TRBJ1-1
SASSQVNTEAF
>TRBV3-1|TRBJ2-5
ASSQDVGATQY
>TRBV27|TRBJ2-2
ASSSLAGTTGELF
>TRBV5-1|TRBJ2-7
ASSSAGNYEQY
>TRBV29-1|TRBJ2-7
SVEGDGLYEQY
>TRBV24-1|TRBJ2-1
ATGTGGLAGLSYNEQF
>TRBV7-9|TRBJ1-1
ASSLRSGVNTEAF
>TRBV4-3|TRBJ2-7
ASSQDPTGVDEQY
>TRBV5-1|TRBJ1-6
ASSRDFSYNSPLH
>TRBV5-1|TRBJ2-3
ASSQTGRETDTQY